The 15 T cell receptor beta chains presented below share a single source sample, sequenced in a study of OX40 agonist ivuxolimab in advanced cancers. Only in-frame clones appear in the TCRdb table, and some are missing; sequencing was by immunoSEQ multiplex PCR. The sample contains about 76,000 clones, approximately 85% of which appear only once. The source was CD4+ or CD8+ T cells sorted from blood, collected in a trial of the OX40 agonist ivuxolimab. The receptors come from an adult with an advanced solid tumor such as melanoma, head and neck, liver or kidney cancer.

The chain recombines TRBV5-1 with TRBJ1-1; TRBD1 agrees at 7 bases. The CDR3 extends over 14 amino acids. The germline V gene has CDR1 SGHRS and CDR2 YFSETQ. Losses at the gene ends were 5 bases for V and 1 base for J; bases not matched to a gene: 5. The CDR3 region has the DNA TGCGCCAGCAGGGCCGGGACAGAGAACACTGAAGCTTTCTTT. The encoded protein is CASRAGTENTEAFF.

Of note for this clone: Different DNA sequences within this sample yield the same CDR3. The chain employs TRBV7-8 and TRBJ1-1; D gene uncertain. Germline V gene data show CDR1 as SGHVS and CDR2 as FQNEAQ. The CDR3 spans 13 residues. Trimming shortened V by 2 bases and J by 1 base, and 5 bases separated the two germline ends. The chain's CDR3 is CASSLQENTEAFF. The CDR3 DNA follows: TGTGCCAGCAGCTTACAAGAGAACACTGAAGCTTTCTTT.

This clone was recorded only once. A read error may produce the germline difference seen at one junction end. The chain uses TRBV19 and TRBJ2-7, with D perhaps matching TRBD1 (5 bases). Germline loops: CDR1 LNHDA, CDR2 SQIVND (reference sequence). The CDR3 has 14 amino acids. CDR3 amino acids: CASSIGDRSSEQYF. CDR3 DNA: TGTGCCAGTAGTATTGGTGACAGATCCTCCGAGCAGTACTTC.

V is TRBV4-1 and J is TRBJ1-4, with D unclear. The CDR3 covers 15 residues. The V gene's germline CDR1 is MGHRA and CDR2 YSYEKL. The V and J ends lost 3 bases and 7 bases respectively, with 15 bases between them. CDR3 loop: CASSQEEGNSEKLFF. For the CDR3, the DNA is TGCGCCAGCAGCCAGGAAGAGGGTAATAGTGAAAAACTGTTTTTT.

The chain joins TRBV4-3 to TRBJ1-2; 7 positions match TRBD1. The CDR3 is 12 amino acids. Germline V CDR1 and CDR2: LGHNA, YSLEER. V trimming: 0 bases; J trimming: 14 bases; junction bases outside the gene matches: 6. The CDR3 region has the DNA TGCGCCAGCAGCCAAGACCGAATGGACAGGACCTTC. Protein sequence: CASSQDRMDRTF.

The gene calls are TRBV6-1 and TRBJ1-5; 8 bases are a match to TRBD1. Germline CDR1 reads MNHNS; CDR2 reads SASEGT. The ends lost 10 bases at V and 4 bases at J; junction bases unmatched: 6. CDR3 length: 13 amino acids. The CDR3, as DNA: TGTGCCACGGACAGGGTATCAAATCAGCCCCAGCATTTT. Translation gives CATDRVSNQPQHF.

The chain couples TRBV19 to TRBJ1-1; D call uncertain. The germline gives CDR1 LNHDA, CDR2 SQIVND (reference sequence). The V gene lost 7 bases and the J gene lost 2 bases, with 14 bases spanning the gap. The CDR3 loop spans 14 amino acids. CDR3 DNA: TGTGCCAGTACGGAGGGAAGTGCTAACACTGAAGCTTTCTTT. Encoded protein: CASTEGSANTEAFF.

For the CDR3, the DNA is TGCGCCAGCAGCCGGGACAGCTTTGAAGCTTTCTTT. This codes for CASSRDSFEAFF. The chain is built from TRBV5-1 and TRBJ1-1; 7 bases are a match to TRBD1. The CDR3 length is 12 residues. Germline V gene data show CDR1 as SGHRS and CDR2 as YFSETQ. V was pared by 4 bases and J by 7 bases, with 4 bases of the junction left unmatched.

The rearrangement uses TRBV14 and TRBJ1-2; 7 bases are shared with TRBD1. CDR3 length: 16 residues. Germline V gene data show CDR1 as SGHDN and CDR2 as FVKESK. V gave up 4 bases and J gave up 3 bases; unmatched junction bases: 11. The CDR3 reads CASSRLEGAGDYGYTF. CDR3 nucleotide sequence: TGTGCCAGCAGCCGCCTTGAGGGGGCCGGGGACTATGGCTACACCTTC.

This chain uses TRBV5-1 with TRBJ2-1; tentative D call: TRBD2 (5 bases). The CDR3 totals 13 residues. V lost 0 bases and J 13 bases, leaving 14 bases between the germline ends. Per germline, CDR1 SGHRS and CDR2 YFSETQ. For the CDR3, the DNA is TGCGCCAGCAGCTTGGAGACGACCGAGGGACAGTTCTTC. Its protein is CASSLETTEGQFF.

V usage is TRBV7-8 and J usage is TRBJ1-1, with D perhaps TRBD1 (6 bases). The CDR3 has 15 amino acids. CDR1 and CDR2 from the germline V gene are SGHVS and FQNEAQ. Trimming removed 2 bases from V and 0 bases from J, with 10 bases in between. DNA for the CDR3: TGTGCCAGCAGCTTACAGGGGAACATGAACACTGAAGCTTTCTTT. Its protein product is CASSLQGNMNTEAFF.

The chain couples TRBV7-2 to TRBJ2-2; no clear D. Trimming stripped 2 bases from V and 3 bases from J, with 4 bases between. This CDR3 is 13 amino acids long. Germline assignment: CDR1 SGHTA and CDR2 FQGNSA. CDR3 sequence: CASSLPYTGELFF. CDR3 coding DNA: TGTGCCAGCAGCTTACCCTACACCGGGGAGCTGTTTTTT.

This sequence joins TRBV5-6 and TRBJ2-7; D remains unclear. Germline CDR1 is SGHDT and CDR2 is YYEEEE. Between the trimmed V and J ends, which lost 0 bases and 5 bases, there was a span of 9 bases. CDR3 length equals 13 residues. In DNA, the CDR3 is TGTGCCAGCAGCTTGGGGGCGCGGAACGAGCAGTACTTC. Protein product: CASSLGARNEQYF.

The table lists this clone with a count of one. The chain is built from TRBV6-4 and TRBJ2-1; D possibly uses TRBD1 or TRBD2 (6 bases each). The germline CDR1 and CDR2 sequences are MRHNA and SNTAGT. This CDR3 spans 13 amino acids. With 4 bases removed from V and 5 bases from J, the gap between germline ends came to 9 bases. This chain's CDR3 is CASSAGEDNEQFF. The CDR3 region has the DNA TGTGCCAGCAGTGCAGGGGAGGACAATGAGCAGTTCTTC.

CDR3 coding DNA: TGTGCCAGCAGCTCTTGGGGGATAACAGGAAACACCATATATTTT. It is translated as CASSSWGITGNTIYF. This chain uses TRBV7-6 with TRBJ1-3; D might be TRBD1 (5 bases). V shed 4 bases and J shed 4 bases, with 14 bases lying between them. This CDR3 is 15 amino acids long. CDR1 and CDR2 from the germline V gene are SGHVS and FNYEAQ.